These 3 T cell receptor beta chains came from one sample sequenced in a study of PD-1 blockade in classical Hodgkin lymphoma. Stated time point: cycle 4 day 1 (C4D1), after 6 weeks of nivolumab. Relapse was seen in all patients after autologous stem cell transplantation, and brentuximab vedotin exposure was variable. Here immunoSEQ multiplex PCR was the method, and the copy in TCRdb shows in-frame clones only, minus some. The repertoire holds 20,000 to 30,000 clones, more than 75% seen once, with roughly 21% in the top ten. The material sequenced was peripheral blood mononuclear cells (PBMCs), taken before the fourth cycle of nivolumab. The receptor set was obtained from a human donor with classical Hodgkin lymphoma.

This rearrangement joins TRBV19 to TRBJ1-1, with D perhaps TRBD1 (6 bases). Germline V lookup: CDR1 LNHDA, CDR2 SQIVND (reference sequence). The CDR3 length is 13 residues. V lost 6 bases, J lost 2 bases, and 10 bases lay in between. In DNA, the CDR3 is TGTGCCAGTAGCTACAGGGAAAACACTGAAGCTTTCTTT. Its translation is CASSYRENTEAFF.

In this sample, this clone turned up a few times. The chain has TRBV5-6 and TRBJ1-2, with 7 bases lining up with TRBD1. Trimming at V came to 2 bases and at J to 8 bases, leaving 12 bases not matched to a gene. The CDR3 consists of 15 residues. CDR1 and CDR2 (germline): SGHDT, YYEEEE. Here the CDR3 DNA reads TGTGCCAGCAGCTTCTTTACCGGGACAGTGGGAGGCTACACCTTC. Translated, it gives CASSFFTGTVGGYTF.

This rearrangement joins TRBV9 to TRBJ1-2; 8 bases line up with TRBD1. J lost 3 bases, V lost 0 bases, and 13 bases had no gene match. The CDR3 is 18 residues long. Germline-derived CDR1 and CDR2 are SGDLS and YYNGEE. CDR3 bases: TGTGCCAGCAGCGTAGGTGTCCGATTTCGGACAGGGCACTATGGCTACACCTTC. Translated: CASSVGVRFRTGHYGYTF.